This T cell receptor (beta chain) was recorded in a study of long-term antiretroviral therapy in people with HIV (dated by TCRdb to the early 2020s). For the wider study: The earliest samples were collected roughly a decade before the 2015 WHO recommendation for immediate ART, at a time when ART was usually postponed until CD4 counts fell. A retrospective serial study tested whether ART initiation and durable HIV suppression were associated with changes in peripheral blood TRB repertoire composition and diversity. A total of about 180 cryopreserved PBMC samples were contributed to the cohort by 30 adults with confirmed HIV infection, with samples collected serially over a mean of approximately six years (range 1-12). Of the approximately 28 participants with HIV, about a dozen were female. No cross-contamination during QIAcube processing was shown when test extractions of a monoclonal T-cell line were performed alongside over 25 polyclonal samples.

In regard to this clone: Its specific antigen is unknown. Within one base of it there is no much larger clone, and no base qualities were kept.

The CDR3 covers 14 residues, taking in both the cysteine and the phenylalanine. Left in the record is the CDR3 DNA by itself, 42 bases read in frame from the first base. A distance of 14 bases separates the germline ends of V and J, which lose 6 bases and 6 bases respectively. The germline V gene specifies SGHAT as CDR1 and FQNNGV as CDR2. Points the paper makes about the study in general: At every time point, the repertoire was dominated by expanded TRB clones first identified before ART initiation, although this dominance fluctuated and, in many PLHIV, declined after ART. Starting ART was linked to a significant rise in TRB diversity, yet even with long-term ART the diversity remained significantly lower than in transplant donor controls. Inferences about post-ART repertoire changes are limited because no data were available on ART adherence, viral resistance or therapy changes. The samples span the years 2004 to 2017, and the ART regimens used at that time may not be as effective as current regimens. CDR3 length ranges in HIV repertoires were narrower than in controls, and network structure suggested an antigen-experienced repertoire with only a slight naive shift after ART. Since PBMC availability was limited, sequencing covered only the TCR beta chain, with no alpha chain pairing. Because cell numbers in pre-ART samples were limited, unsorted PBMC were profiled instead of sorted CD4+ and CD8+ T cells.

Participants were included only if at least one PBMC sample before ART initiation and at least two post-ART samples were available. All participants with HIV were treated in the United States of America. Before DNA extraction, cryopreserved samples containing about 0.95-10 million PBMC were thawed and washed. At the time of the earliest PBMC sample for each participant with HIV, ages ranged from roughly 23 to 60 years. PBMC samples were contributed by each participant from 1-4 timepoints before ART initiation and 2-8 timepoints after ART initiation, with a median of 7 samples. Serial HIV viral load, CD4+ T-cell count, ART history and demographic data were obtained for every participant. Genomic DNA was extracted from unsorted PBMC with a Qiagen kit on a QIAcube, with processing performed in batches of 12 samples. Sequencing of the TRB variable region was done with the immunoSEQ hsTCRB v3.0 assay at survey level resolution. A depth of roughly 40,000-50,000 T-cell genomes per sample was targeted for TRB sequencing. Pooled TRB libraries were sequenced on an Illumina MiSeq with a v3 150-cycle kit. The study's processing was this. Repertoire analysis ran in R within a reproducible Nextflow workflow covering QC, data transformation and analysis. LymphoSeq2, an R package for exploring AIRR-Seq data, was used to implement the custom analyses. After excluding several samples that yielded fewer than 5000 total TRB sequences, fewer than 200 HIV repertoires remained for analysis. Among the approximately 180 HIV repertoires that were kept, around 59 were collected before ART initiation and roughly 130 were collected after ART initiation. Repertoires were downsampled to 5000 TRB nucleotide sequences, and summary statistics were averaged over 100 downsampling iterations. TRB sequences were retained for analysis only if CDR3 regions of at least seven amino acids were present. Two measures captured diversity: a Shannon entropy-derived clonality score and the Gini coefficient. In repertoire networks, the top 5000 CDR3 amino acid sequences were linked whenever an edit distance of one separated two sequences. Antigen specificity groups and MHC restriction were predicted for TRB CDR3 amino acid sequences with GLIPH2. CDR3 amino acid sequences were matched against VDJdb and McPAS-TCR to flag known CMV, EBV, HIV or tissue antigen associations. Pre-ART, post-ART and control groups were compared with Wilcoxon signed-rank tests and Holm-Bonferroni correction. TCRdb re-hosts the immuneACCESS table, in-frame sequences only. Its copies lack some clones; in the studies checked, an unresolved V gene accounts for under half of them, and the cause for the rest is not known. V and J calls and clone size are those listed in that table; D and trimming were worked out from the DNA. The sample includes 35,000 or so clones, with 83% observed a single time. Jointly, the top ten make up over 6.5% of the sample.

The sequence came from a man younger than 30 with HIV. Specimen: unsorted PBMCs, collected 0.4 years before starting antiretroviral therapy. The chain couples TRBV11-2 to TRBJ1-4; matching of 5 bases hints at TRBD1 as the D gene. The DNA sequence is TGTGCCAGCAGTCGTCAGGGTCTTTATGAAAAACTGTTTTTT. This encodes CASSRQGLYEKLFF.